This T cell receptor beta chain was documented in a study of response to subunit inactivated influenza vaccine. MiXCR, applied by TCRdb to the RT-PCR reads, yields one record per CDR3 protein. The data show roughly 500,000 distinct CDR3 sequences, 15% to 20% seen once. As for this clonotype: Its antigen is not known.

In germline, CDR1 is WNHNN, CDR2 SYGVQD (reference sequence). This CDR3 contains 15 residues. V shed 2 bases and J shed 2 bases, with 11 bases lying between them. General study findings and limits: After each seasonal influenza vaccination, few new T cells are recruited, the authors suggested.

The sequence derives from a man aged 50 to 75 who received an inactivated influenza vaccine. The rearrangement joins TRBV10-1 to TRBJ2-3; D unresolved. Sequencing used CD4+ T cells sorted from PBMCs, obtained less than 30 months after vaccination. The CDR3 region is CASSEIGRTTDTQYF. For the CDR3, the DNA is TGCGCCAGCAGTGAGATAGGGCGGACCACAGATACGCAGTATTTT.